Listed here are 16 T cell receptor beta chains from one sample, sequenced in a study of shared clonotypes between healthy human individuals. Sequencing was performed with immunoSEQ multiplex PCR; in TCRdb, only in-frame clones are kept and a portion is missing. The sample contains around 2,000,000 clones, just under 95% of which appear only once. The naive CD8 fraction comprised CD45RO-negative cells positively selected for CCR7 and excluded terminally differentiated effector memory CD45RA+ cells. Sequencing used naive CD8+ T cells sorted from blood. The receptor set was obtained from a man aged 18 to 29 in good health.

The chain joins TRBV6-5 to TRBJ2-1; 8 nucleotides line up with TRBD1. CDR3 length equals 14 residues. Per germline, CDR1 MNHEY and CDR2 SVGAGI. V gave up 5 bases and J gave up 6 bases; unmatched junction bases: 6. The CDR3 is CASSPWTGLNEQFF. The CDR3, as DNA: TGTGCCAGCAGTCCCTGGACAGGGCTCAATGAGCAGTTCTTC.

The rearrangement uses TRBV13 and TRBJ1-4, with 9 bases fitting TRBD1. CDR1 and CDR2 from the germline V gene are PRHDT and FYEKMQ (reference sequence). CDR3 size: 17 residues. V lost 7 bases, J lost 10 bases, and 19 bases stayed unmatched. The CDR3 loop is CASTSWGTQGAVGKLFF. CDR3 DNA sequence: TGTGCCAGCACCTCCTGGGGAACACAGGGGGCAGTTGGAAAACTGTTTTTT.

This chain uses TRBV6-5 with TRBJ2-1; D gene uncertain. Trimming cost V 4 bases and J 4 bases, with 8 bases left between them. Germline V gene lookup returns CDR1 MNHEY and CDR2 SVGAGI. CDR3 size: 13 residues. In DNA, the CDR3 is TGTGCCAGCAGTTTGGCTGGTTACAATGAGCAGTTCTTC. Its protein product is CASSLAGYNEQFF.

A remark on this clone: In the same sample, other DNA sequences code for this CDR3. The chain links TRBV5-1 to TRBJ2-7, with D unclear. CDR1 and CDR2 from the germline V gene are SGHRS and YFSETQ. Trimming removed 3 bases at V and 1 base at J, with 5 bases between. There are 12 residues in the CDR3. The CDR3 sequence is CASSYNSYEQYF. CDR3 nucleotide sequence: TGCGCCAGCAGCTACAATTCCTACGAGCAGTACTTC.

V gene TRBV19 combines with J gene TRBJ1-4; no firm D call. CDR3 length equals 18 residues. V was pared by 0 bases and J by 0 bases, with 14 bases between. Germline loops: CDR1 LNHDA, CDR2 SQIVND (reference sequence). The chain's CDR3 is CASSIDLEGPATNEKLFF. In DNA, the CDR3 is TGTGCCAGTAGTATAGATCTGGAAGGGCCTGCAACTAATGAAAAACTGTTTTTT.

The chain joins TRBV5-6 to TRBJ2-5; D gene ambiguous. Germline V CDR1 and CDR2: SGHDT, YYEEEE. Trimming shortened V by 4 bases and J by 5 bases, and 15 bases separated the two germline ends. There are 14 residues in the CDR3. CDR3 in amino acids: CASSDVRSRETQYF. CDR3 nucleotides: TGTGCCAGCAGCGATGTCCGGAGCAGGGAGACCCAGTACTTC.

J is TRBJ1-5 and V is TRBV23-1, with TRBD1 identical over 8 bases. TRBV23-1 counts as an open reading frame of uncertain function. The CDR3 runs to 16 residues. Unmatched junction bases numbered 11, after V lost 4 bases and J lost 6 bases. CDR3 DNA: TGCGCCAGCAGTCCACCTCAGGGGGCGCACGGTCAGCCCCAGCATTTT. Its translation is CASSPPQGAHGQPQHF.

This rearrangement joins TRBV11-2 to TRBJ2-3; 8 bases fit TRBD2. CDR3 length: 17 amino acids. The germline CDR1 and CDR2 sequences are SGHAT and FQNNGV. Trimming at V came to 3 bases and at J to 11 bases, leaving 19 bases not matched to a gene. The CDR3 DNA sequence: TGTGCCAGCAGCTTGAGTACGGGACTAGTCTTACAACGAGGGCAGTATTTT. Protein sequence: CASSLSTGLVLQRGQYF.

The sample holds one count of this clone. V is TRBV14 and J is TRBJ1-2; 9 bases map to TRBD1. Germline CDR1 SGHDN, CDR2 FVKESK. The CDR3 has 14 residues. V dropped 3 bases and J dropped 2; count of bases not matched to a gene: 1. CDR3 DNA: TGTGCCAGCAGCCAGGACAGGGGAAACTATGGCTACACCTTC. This sequence encodes CASSQDRGNYGYTF.

The gene calls are TRBV5-1 and TRBJ2-2, with 13 bases lining up with TRBD2. After removal of 3 bases from V and 7 bases from J, the junction contained 9 bases not matched to a gene. Germline assignment: CDR1 SGHRS and CDR2 YFSETQ. The CDR3 is 17 amino acids. CDR3 nucleotides: TGCGCCAGCAGCTCCCCGGGACTAGCGGGATTGGTCGGGGAGCTGTTTTTT. The encoded protein is CASSSPGLAGLVGELFF.

The V call is TRBV4-2, the J call TRBJ2-7; D is ambiguous. V dropped 0 bases and J dropped 13 bases, with 13 bases sitting between them. The CDR3 is made up of 12 amino acids. Per the germline V gene, CDR1 is LGHNA and CDR2 is YNFKEQ. CDR3 in amino acids: CASSQDLGSRYF. The CDR3 coding sequence is TGTGCCAGCAGCCAAGATCTTGGCAGCCGATACTTC.

The V call is TRBV7-2, the J call TRBJ1-4; D gene uncertain. V was pared by 3 bases and J by 6 bases, with 11 bases between. CDR3 length: 14 residues. Per the germline V gene, CDR1 is SGHTA and CDR2 is FQGNSA. The CDR3 nucleotides are TGTGCCAGCAGCTTTCGACTCTCCTATGAAAAACTGTTTTTT. It translates to CASSFRLSYEKLFF.

This chain connects TRBV2 to TRBJ2-7; a possible D gene is TRBD2 (6 bases). This CDR3 is built from 13 residues. Germline V lookup: CDR1 SNHLY, CDR2 FYNNEI. Trimming took off 6 bases at V and 4 bases at J, with 13 bases between the two ends. DNA of the CDR3: TGTGCCAGCAGCGCCGCGGGGTTGTACGAGCAGTACTTC. Translated: CASSAAGLYEQYF.

V usage is TRBV23-1 and J usage is TRBJ2-6; 7 bases agree with TRBD2. TRBV23-1 is assigned to the ORF class and has an uncertain function. The J segment lost 4 bases and the V segment lost 8 bases, leaving 14 bases of the junction unmatched. The CDR3 spans 17 residues. This CDR3 reads CASEVWRESLGANVLTF. The CDR3, as DNA: TGCGCCAGCGAGGTTTGGCGGGAGTCCCTCGGGGCCAACGTCCTGACTTTC.

The chain links TRBV30 to TRBJ2-7; possibly TRBD1 or TRBD2 for D (6 bases each). The CDR3 contains 15 residues. Deletions cut 4 bases from V and 3 bases from J, with 19 bases between. Germline CDR1 is GTSNPN and CDR2 is SVGIG (reference sequence). As DNA, the CDR3 is TGTGCCTGGACTGACCGTGGCGGGACAAACTACGAGCAGTACTTC. Protein product: CAWTDRGGTNYEQYF.

The rearrangement links TRBV6-5 to TRBJ2-1; TRBD1 aligns across 7 bases. The CDR3 length is 16 residues. V gave up 0 bases and J gave up 7 bases; unmatched junction bases: 9. Looked up from germline, CDR1 is MNHEY and CDR2 is SVGAGI. The CDR3 protein is CASSYSKFVRGNEQFF. The CDR3 DNA follows: TGTGCCAGCAGTTACTCGAAATTCGTCAGGGGGAATGAGCAGTTCTTC.